These 7 T cell receptor beta chains share one sample of origin, sequenced in a study of T-cell memory formation after mild COVID-19. TCRdb analysed the 5' RACE reads with MiXCR anew, one entry per CDR3 protein. The sample has fewer than 550,000 distinct CDR3 sequences; around 19% are singletons. Sequenced sample: PBMCs or a T cell subset sorted from them (not recorded which). Receptor source: an adult woman who had mild COVID-19 (a few samples of this study predate the infection). Cell type and time point are not known.

This clonotype was detected a few times. J is TRBJ2-5 and V is TRBV24-1, with D hard to call. V was trimmed by 9 bases and J by 0 bases, leaving 10 bases between them. Germline CDR1 KGHDR, CDR2 SFDVKD. This CDR3 has 13 residues. CDR3 sequence: CATASANQETQYF. CDR3 nucleotides: TGTGCCACCGCTTCGGCAAACCAAGAGACCCAGTACTTC.

This clonotype was seen a few times. This chain links TRBV12-3 or TRBV12-4 with TRBJ2-4, with D maybe TRBD2 (6 bases). The V end lost 7 bases, the J end lost 0 bases, and 16 bases lay between the germline ends. CDR3 size: 16 residues. The CDR3 loop reads CASTLGWGLAKNIQYF. The CDR3, as DNA: TGTGCCAGCACCCTCGGATGGGGACTAGCCAAAAACATTCAGTACTTC.

This clonotype was recorded a few times. This chain links TRBV29-1 with TRBJ2-7, with D perhaps matching TRBD1 (5 bases). This CDR3 spans 13 amino acids. V dropped 6 bases and J dropped 3 bases, with 15 bases sitting between them. Per germline, CDR1 SQVTM and CDR2 ANQGSEA. DNA of the CDR3: TGCAGCGTGCTAACACCAGGGTTCTACGAGCAGTACTTC. Protein sequence: CSVLTPGFYEQYF.

The chain has TRBV5-1 and TRBJ1-1; a possible D gene is TRBD1 (6 bases). There are 14 residues in the CDR3. The ends were cut back, 4 bases at V and 4 bases at J, with 14 bases in the middle. Germline values: CDR1 SGHRS, CDR2 YFSETQ. The CDR3 loop reads CASSPGLGATEAFF. As DNA, the CDR3 is TGCGCCAGCAGCCCGGGGTTGGGGGCCACTGAAGCTTTCTTT.

The J gene is TRBJ2-2, the V gene TRBV6-5; 13 bases match TRBD2. CDR1 is MNHEY, CDR2 SVGAGI, per germline. CDR3 size: 17 residues. Trimming at V came to 2 bases and at J to 6 bases, leaving 6 bases not matched to a gene. The CDR3 spells CASSYEGLAGVPGELFF. The CDR3 coding sequence is TGTGCCAGCAGTTACGAAGGACTAGCGGGAGTACCCGGGGAGCTGTTTTTT.

This CDR3 reads CASQGGQITDTQYF. CDR3 DNA sequence: TGTGCCTCCCAGGGGGGACAGATCACAGATACGCAGTATTTT. The chain employs TRBV2 and TRBJ2-3; D perhaps matches TRBD1 (7 bases). The CDR3 sequence is 14 residues long. CDR1 and CDR2 from the germline V gene are SNHLY and FYNNEI. Trimming cost V 11 bases and J 2 bases, with 17 bases left between them.

This clonotype was found a few times. This rearrangement joins TRBV27 to TRBJ1-1; D ambiguous. Germline V gene lookup returns CDR1 MNHEY and CDR2 SMNVEV (reference sequence). V dropped 7 bases and J dropped 7 bases, with 19 bases sitting between them. The CDR3 length is 14 residues. The CDR3 DNA follows: TGTGCCAGCAAACCGGTCGGAGGCGGGTATGAAGCTTTCTTT. Its translation: CASKPVGGGYEAFF.